This passage covers 10 T cell receptor beta chains from one sample sequenced in a study of blood T cell repertoires in COVID-19. Data came from immunoSEQ multiplex PCR; TCRdb stores just in-frame clones and leaves some out. The table includes approximately 130,000 clones, about 83% detected once. The sample taken for sequencing was peripheral blood. These receptor sequences come from a human donor in a cohort sampled during active COVID-19.

This chain uses TRBV7-2 with TRBJ2-2, with 12 nucleotides matching TRBD2. V lost 7 bases and J lost 4; bases outside the gene matches: 4. The CDR3 sequence is 15 residues long. The germline V gene encodes CDR1 SGHTA and CDR2 FQGNSA. DNA for the CDR3: TGTGCCAGCAAGAAGACTAGCGGGGGCACCGGGGAGCTGTTTTTT. Residues: CASKKTSGGTGELFF.

V usage is TRBV5-1 and J usage is TRBJ2-7; maybe TRBD1 (5 bases). V lost 5 bases to trimming and J lost 3 bases, with 12 bases between them. CDR3 length: 13 residues. Germline V gene lookup returns CDR1 SGHRS and CDR2 YFSETQ. CDR3 DNA: TGCGCCAGCAGAAAGGGGCGACTCTACGAGCAGTACTTC. This codes for CASRKGRLYEQYF.

The chain joins TRBV7-9 to TRBJ2-1; 8 nucleotides align to TRBD1. Unmatched junction bases numbered 3, after V lost 5 bases and J lost 9 bases. CDR1 SEHNR and CDR2 FQNEAQ come from the germline V gene (reference sequence). The CDR3 is 12 amino acids. CDR3 DNA sequence: TGTGCCAGCAGCCCCGGACAGGGTGAGCAGTTCTTC. Its translation: CASSPGQGEQFF.

This clone was seen more than once but under ten times. The chain couples TRBV5-1 to TRBJ1-6, with 7 bases aligning to TRBD1. The CDR3 length is 15 residues. V lost 4 bases to trimming and J lost 7 bases; unmatched junction nucleotides: 8. CDR1 and CDR2 from the germline V gene are SGHRS and YFSETQ. CDR3 region: CASSPYTGANSPLHF. In DNA form, the CDR3 reads TGCGCCAGCAGCCCATATACAGGGGCCAATTCACCCCTCCACTTT.

The chain carries TRBV5-1 and TRBJ2-1; no definite D call. V was shortened by 0 bases and J by 9 bases, with 4 bases between the two germline ends. Germline V gives CDR1 SGHRS, CDR2 YFSETQ. The CDR3 has 11 amino acids. The CDR3 loop is CASSLDLEQFF. CDR3 nucleotides: TGCGCCAGCAGCTTGGATCTTGAGCAGTTCTTC.

V and J are TRBV19 and TRBJ2-5, with TRBD1 matching 8 bases. The CDR3 runs to 15 residues. V shed 3 bases, J shed 2 bases, and the junction held 5 bases outside the gene matches. Germline V gene lookup returns CDR1 LNHDA and CDR2 SQIVND (reference sequence). This chain's CDR3 is CASSIQGQEQETQYF. In DNA form, the CDR3 reads TGTGCCAGTAGTATCCAGGGACAGGAGCAAGAGACCCAGTACTTC.

The V gene is TRBV4-2, the J gene TRBJ2-5; 14 nucleotides line up with TRBD2. From germline, CDR1 is LGHNA and CDR2 YNFKEQ. Trimming took 0 bases from V and 4 from J; bases not matched to a gene: 7. The CDR3 runs to 18 residues. CDR3 sequence: CASSQDRLAGGRGETQYF. CDR3 nucleotides: TGTGCCAGCAGCCAAGATAGACTAGCGGGGGGGCGCGGAGAGACCCAGTACTTC.

This chain connects TRBV6-5 to TRBJ2-2; D possibly corresponds to TRBD1 (5 bases). Germline CDR1 MNHEY, CDR2 SVGAGI. The CDR3 is 14 residues long. Deletions cut 2 bases from V and 6 bases from J, with 10 bases between. The CDR3 region has the DNA TGTGCCAGCAGTTACGTCTGGGGCGCCGGGGAGCTGTTTTTT. It codes for CASSYVWGAGELFF.

As regards this clone: Compared with germline, one end of the junction differs, possibly owing to a read error. The genes are TRBV29-1 and TRBJ2-3, with D perhaps TRBD1 (6 bases). This CDR3 has 15 amino acids. CDR1 and CDR2 (germline): SQVTM, ANQGSEA. DNA of the CDR3: TGCAGCCCACGCCTCAGGGGCAGGGGATCAGACACGCAGTATTTT. This gives the protein CSPRLRGRGSDTQYF.

The chain carries TRBV5-6 and TRBJ1-2, with D hard to call. CDR3 length: 13 residues. Trimming pared 0 bases from V and 3 bases from J, leaving 6 bases between. From germline, CDR1 is SGHDT and CDR2 YYEEEE. The CDR3 nucleotides read TGTGCCAGCAGCTTGGAGGGAGACTATGGCTACACCTTC. Its protein is CASSLEGDYGYTF.